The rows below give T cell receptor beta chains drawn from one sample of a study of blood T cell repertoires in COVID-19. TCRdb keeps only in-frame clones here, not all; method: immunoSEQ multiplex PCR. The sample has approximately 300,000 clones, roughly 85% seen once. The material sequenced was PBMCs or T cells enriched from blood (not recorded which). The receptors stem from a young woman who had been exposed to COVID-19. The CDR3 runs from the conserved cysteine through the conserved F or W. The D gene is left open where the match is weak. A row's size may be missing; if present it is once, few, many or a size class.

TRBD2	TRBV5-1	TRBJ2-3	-	CASSLGLAGVGGTDTQYF	TGCGCCAGCAGCTTGGGCCTAGCGGGAGTTGGAGGAACAGATACGCAGTATTTT
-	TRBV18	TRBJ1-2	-	CASSPASGLGYTF	TGTGCCAGCTCACCGGCTTCGGGGTTAGGCTACACCTTC
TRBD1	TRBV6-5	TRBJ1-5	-	CASSYSSDRGNQPQHF	TGTGCCAGCAGTTACTCTTCGGACAGGGGCAATCAGCCCCAGCATTTT
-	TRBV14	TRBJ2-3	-	CASSQSGVGTDTQYF	TGTGCCAGCAGCCAATCAGGGGTGGGCACAGATACGCAGTATTTT
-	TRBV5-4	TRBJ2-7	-	CASSYDGQSYEQYF	TGTGCCAGCAGTTACGATGGACAGTCCTACGAGCAGTACTTC
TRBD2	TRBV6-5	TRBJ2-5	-	CASRAIAGGRETQYF	TGTGCCAGCAGGGCCATAGCGGGGGGCCGGGAGACCCAGTACTTC
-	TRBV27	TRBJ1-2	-	CASSQTGNGYTF	TGTGCCAGCAGTCAAACAGGGAATGGCTACACCTTC
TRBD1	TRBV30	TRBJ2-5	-	CAWKGTGAGTQYF	TGTGCCTGGAAAGGGACAGGGGCGGGGACCCAGTACTTC
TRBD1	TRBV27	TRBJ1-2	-	CASSQTGVYGYTF	TGTGCCAGCAGCCAGACAGGGGTCTATGGCTACACCTTC
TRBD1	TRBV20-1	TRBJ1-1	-	CSAREGAGNTEAFF	TGCAGTGCTCGTGAGGGGGCTGGGAACACTGAAGCTTTCTTT
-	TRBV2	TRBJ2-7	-	CASSRQISYEQYF	TGTGCCAGCAGCCGACAGATCTCCTACGAGCAGTACTTC
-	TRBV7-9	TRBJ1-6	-	CASSPQTGSSYNSPLHF	TGTGCCAGCAGCCCTCAGACAGGCAGCTCCTATAATTCACCCCTCCACTTT
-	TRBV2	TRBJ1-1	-	CASSNNGDTEAFF	TGTGCCAGCAGTAATAACGGGGACACTGAAGCTTTCTTT
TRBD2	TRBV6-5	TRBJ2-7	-	CASSSSGSVYEQYF	TGTGCCAGCAGCTCAAGCGGGAGTGTATACGAGCAGTACTTC
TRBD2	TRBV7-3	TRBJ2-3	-	CASSSSGGRGDTQYF	TGTGCCAGCAGCTCTAGCGGGGGCCGGGGAGATACGCAGTATTTT
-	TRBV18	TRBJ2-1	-	CASSPPGQDEQFF	TGTGCCAGCTCACCTCCAGGGCAGGATGAGCAGTTCTTC
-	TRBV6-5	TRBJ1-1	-	CASSYETGTEAFF	TGTGCCAGCAGTTACGAGACGGGCACTGAAGCTTTCTTT
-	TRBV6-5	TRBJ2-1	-	CASAQDNEQFF	TGTGCCAGCGCCCAGGACAATGAGCAGTTCTTC
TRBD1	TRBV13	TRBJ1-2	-	CASSPLDRYYGYTF	TGTGCCAGCAGCCCCCTGGACAGGTACTATGGCTACACCTTC
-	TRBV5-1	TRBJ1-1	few	CASSFEGPFEGAFF	TGCGCCAGCAGCTTTGAAGGGCCTTTTGAGGGAGCTTTCTTT
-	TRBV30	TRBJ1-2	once	CAWSQKAVVAVYGYTF	TGTGCCTGGAGCCAAAAGGCCGTCGTCGCGGTTTACGGCTACACCTTC
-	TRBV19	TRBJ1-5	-	CASSVPGTGTRAYSNQPQHF	TGTGCCAGTAGTGTTCCGGGAACAGGGACAAGAGCATATAGCAATCAGCCCCAGCATTTT
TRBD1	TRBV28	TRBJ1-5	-	CASSLNRGGYSNQPQHF	TGTGCCAGCAGTTTAAACAGGGGGGGGTATAGCAATCAGCCCCAGCATTTT
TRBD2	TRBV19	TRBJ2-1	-	CASSLLAGAYNEQFF	TGTGCCAGTAGTCTCCTAGCGGGGGCCTACAATGAGCAGTTCTTC
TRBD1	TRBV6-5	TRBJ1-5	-	CASSLGQVSNQPQHF	TGTGCCAGCAGCTTAGGACAGGTTAGCAATCAGCCCCAGCATTTT
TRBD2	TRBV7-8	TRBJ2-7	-	CASSLMMTSVSYEQYF	TGTGCCAGCAGCCTAATGATGACTAGCGTATCCTACGAGCAGTACTTC
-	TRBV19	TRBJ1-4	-	CASSYVGATNEKLFF	TGTGCCAGTAGTTACGTAGGAGCAACTAATGAAAAACTGTTTTTT
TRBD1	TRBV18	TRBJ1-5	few	CASSPTGDQPQHF	TGTGCCAGCTCACCAACAGGGGATCAGCCCCAGCATTTT
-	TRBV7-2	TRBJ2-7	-	CASSFLTGSYEQYF	TGTGCCAGCAGCTTTTTAACAGGGAGCTACGAGCAGTACTTC
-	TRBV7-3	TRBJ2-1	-	CASSQTGRGNSYNEQFF	TGTGCCAGCAGCCAAACGGGCAGGGGCAATTCCTACAATGAGCAGTTCTTC
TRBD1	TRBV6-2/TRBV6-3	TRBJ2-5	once	CASSYSRQGAKETQYF	TGTGCCAGCAGTTACTCGAGACAGGGGGCGAAAGAGACCCAGTACTTC
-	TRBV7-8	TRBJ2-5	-	CASSYRGGVSQETQYF	TGTGCCAGCAGTTACAGAGGGGGGGTAAGCCAAGAGACCCAGTACTTC
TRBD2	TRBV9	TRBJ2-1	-	CASSFLAGGRGNNEQFF	TGCGCCAGCAGCTTCTTAGCGGGGGGTCGGGGAAACAATGAGCAGTTCTTC
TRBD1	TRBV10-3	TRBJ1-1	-	CAITKGQGDTEAFF	TGTGCCATCACCAAGGGACAGGGTGACACTGAAGCTTTCTTT
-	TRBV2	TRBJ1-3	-	CASRTQGNSGNTIYF	TGTGCCAGCAGGACTCAGGGGAATTCTGGAAACACCATATATTTT
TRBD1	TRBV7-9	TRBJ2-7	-	CASSSQNSPGTGIYYEQYF	TGTGCCAGCAGCTCGCAAAATAGCCCAGGGACAGGAATTTACTACGAGCAGTACTTC
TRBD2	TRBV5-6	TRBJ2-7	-	CASSSIWTSDTYEQYF	TGTGCCAGCAGCTCGATCTGGACTAGCGACACCTACGAGCAGTACTTC
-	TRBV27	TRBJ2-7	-	CASSLGPRGTEQYF	TGTGCCAGCAGTTTGGGGCCCCGGGGGACCGAGCAGTACTTC
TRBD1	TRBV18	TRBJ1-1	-	CASSPRETGATEAFF	TGTGCCAGCTCACCACGCGAGACAGGGGCCACTGAAGCTTTCTTT
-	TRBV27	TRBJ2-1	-	CASSPGSSVGEQFF	TGTGCCAGCAGCCCCGGGAGTAGCGTGGGAGAGCAGTTCTTC
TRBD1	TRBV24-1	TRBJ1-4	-	CATSDPRQGSGEKLFF	TGTGCCACCAGTGACCCTCGACAGGGATCGGGTGAAAAACTGTTTTTT
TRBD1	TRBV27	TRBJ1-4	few	CASSIHPGQGVELFF	TGTGCCAGCAGCATACATCCGGGACAGGGGGTCGAACTGTTTTTT
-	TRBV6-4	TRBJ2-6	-	CASSDGVGANVLTF	TGTGCCAGCAGTGACGGAGTTGGGGCCAACGTCCTGACTTTC
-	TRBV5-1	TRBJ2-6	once	CASSLSTGSGANVLTF	TGCGCCAGCAGCTTGTCCACGGGATCTGGGGCCAACGTCCTGACTTTC
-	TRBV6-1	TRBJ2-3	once	CASSEVGRGSTDTQYF	TGTGCCAGCAGTGAAGTGGGCAGGGGAAGCACAGATACGCAGTATTTT
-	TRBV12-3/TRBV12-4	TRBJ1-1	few	CASSFGQGSFF	-
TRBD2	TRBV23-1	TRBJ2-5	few	CASSQREREGPIETQYF	TGCGCCAGCAGTCAAAGAGAGCGGGAGGGCCCTATAGAGACCCAGTACTTC
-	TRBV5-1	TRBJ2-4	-	CASSEVGSLAKNIQYF	TGCGCCAGCAGTGAGGTTGGTAGCCTGGCCAAAAACATTCAGTACTTC
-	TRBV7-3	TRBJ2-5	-	CASSLGPEETQYF	TGTGCCAGCAGCTTGGGCCCTGAAGAGACCCAGTACTTC
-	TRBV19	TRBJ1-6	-	CASSRQPNSPLHF	TGTGCCAGTAGTCGACAGCCGAATTCACCCCTCCACTTT
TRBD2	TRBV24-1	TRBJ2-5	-	CATSARTGGQETQYF	TGTGCCACCAGTGCGAGGACGGGAGGACAAGAGACCCAGTACTTC
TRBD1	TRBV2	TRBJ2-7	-	CASTEPGQVSSYEQYF	TGTGCCAGCACTGAACCCGGACAGGTTAGCTCCTACGAGCAGTACTTC